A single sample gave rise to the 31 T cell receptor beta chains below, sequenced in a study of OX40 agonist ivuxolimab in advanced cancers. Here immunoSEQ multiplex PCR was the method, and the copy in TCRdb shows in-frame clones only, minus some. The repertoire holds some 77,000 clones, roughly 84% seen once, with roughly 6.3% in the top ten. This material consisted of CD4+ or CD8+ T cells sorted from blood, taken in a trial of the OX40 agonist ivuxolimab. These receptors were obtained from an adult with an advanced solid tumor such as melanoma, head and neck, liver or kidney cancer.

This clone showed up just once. In nucleotides, the CDR3 is TGTGCCAGCAGTCGGGACAGGAGACTTAATGAAAAACTGTTTTTT. Its protein is CASSRDRRLNEKLFF. The genes are TRBV28 and TRBJ1-4; 8 bases align to TRBD1. Losses at the gene ends were 5 bases for V and 4 bases for J; bases not matched to a gene: 6. The CDR3 consists of 15 residues. Germline V gene sequence: CDR1 MDHEN, CDR2 SYDVKM. Full variable domain (remainder filled in from reference TRBV28 and TRBJ1-4): DVKVTQSSRYLVKRTGEKVFLECVQDMDHENMFWYRQDPGLGLRLIYFSYDVKMKEKGDIPEGYSVSREKKERFSLILESASTNQTSMYLCASSRDRRLNEKLFFGSGTQLSVL.

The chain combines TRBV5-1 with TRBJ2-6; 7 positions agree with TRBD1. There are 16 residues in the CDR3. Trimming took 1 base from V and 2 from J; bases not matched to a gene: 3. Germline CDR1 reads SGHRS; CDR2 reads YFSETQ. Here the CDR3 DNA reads TGCGCCAGCAGCTTGAAGGGGGCGCCTGGGGCCAACGTCCTGACTTTC. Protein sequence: CASSLKGAPGANVLTF.

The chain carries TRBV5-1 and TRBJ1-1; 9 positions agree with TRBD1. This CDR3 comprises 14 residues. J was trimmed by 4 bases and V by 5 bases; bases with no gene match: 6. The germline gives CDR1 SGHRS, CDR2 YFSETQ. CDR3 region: CASRTGGRSTEAFF. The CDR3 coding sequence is TGCGCCAGCAGAACAGGGGGCCGGAGCACTGAAGCTTTCTTT. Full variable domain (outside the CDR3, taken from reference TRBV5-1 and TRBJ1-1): KAGVTQTPRYLIKTRGQQVTLSCSPISGHRSVSWYQQTPGQGLQFLFEYFSETQRNKGNFPGRFSGRQFSNSRSEMNVSTLELGDSALYLCASRTGGRSTEAFFGQGTRLTVV.

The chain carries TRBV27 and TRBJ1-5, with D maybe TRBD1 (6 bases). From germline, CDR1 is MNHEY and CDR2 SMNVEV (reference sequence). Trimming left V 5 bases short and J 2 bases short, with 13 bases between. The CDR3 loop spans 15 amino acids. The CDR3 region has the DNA TGTGCCAGCAGTCCGTGGGGGGGCCGCAATCAGCCCCAGCATTTT. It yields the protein CASSPWGGRNQPQHF.

The CDR3 DNA reads as TGTGCCAGTAGTATCAAGTTACCTGGGGCCAACGTCCTGACTTTC. Its translation is CASSIKLPGANVLTF. The rearrangement links TRBV19 to TRBJ2-6, with no clear D. V dropped 3 bases and J dropped 2 bases, with 8 bases sitting between them. The CDR3 loop spans 15 amino acids. Germline values: CDR1 LNHDA, CDR2 SQIVND (reference sequence).

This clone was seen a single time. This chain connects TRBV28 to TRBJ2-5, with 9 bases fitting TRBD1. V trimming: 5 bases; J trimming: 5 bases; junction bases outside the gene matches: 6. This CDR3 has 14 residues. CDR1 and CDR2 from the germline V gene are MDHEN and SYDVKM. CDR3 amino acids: CASSRTGGGETQYF. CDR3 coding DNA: TGTGCCAGCAGTCGTACAGGGGGCGGGGAGACCCAGTACTTC.

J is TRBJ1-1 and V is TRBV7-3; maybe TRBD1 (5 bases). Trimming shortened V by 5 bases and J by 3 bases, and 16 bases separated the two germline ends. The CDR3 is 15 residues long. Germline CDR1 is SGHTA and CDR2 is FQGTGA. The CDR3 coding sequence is TGTGCCAGCAGCGCGCCGGCGCTCAGGGACACTGAAGCTTTCTTT. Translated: CASSAPALRDTEAFF.

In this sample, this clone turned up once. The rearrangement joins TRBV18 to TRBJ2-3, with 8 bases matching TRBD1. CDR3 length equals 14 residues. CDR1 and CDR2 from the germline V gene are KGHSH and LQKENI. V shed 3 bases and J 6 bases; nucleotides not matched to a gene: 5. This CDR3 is CASSPGQARDTQYF. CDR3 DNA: TGTGCCAGCTCACCGGGACAGGCAAGGGATACGCAGTATTTT.

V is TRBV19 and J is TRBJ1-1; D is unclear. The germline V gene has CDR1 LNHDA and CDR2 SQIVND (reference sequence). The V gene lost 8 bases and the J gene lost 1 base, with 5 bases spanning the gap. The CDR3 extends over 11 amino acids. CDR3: CASQENTEAFF. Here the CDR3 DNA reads TGTGCCAGTCAGGAGAACACTGAAGCTTTCTTT.

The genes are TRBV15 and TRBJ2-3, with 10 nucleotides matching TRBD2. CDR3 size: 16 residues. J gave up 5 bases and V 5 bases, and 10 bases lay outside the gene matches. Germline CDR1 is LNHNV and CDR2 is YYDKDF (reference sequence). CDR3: CATSGGAGLARDTQYF. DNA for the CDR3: TGTGCCACCAGCGGGGGGGCGGGACTAGCGAGAGATACGCAGTATTTT.

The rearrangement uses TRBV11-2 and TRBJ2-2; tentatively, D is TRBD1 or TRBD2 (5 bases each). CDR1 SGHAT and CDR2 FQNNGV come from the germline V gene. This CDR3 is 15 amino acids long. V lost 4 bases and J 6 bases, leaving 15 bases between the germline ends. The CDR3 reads CASSSSGTVSGELFF. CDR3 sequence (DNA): TGTGCCAGCAGCTCCTCCGGGACCGTCTCCGGGGAGCTGTTTTTT.

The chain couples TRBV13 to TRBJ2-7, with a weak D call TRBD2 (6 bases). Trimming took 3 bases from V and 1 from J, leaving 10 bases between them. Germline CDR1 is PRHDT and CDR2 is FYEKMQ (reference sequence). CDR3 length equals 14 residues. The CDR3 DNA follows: TGTGCCAGCAGCTTCGGGACTTCTTCCTACGAGCAGTACTTC. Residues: CASSFGTSSYEQYF.

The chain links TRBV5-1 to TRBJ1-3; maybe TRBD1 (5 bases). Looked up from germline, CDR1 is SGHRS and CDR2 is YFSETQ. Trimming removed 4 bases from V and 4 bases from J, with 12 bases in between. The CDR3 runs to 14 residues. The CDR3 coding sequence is TGCGCCAGCAGCCCCGGGACGGTCGGAAACACCATATATTTT. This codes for CASSPGTVGNTIYF.

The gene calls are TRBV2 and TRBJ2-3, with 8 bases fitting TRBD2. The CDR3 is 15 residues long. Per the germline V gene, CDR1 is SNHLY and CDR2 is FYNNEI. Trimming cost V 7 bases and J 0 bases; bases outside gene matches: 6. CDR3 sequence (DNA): TGTGCCAGCAATCGACTAGCGACTAGCACAGATACGCAGTATTTT. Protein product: CASNRLATSTDTQYF.

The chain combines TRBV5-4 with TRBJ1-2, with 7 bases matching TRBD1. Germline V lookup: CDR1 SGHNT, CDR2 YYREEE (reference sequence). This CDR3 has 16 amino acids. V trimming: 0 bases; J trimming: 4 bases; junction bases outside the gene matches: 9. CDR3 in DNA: TGTGCCAGCAGCTTGGCTGACAGGGCGGAGAGCTATGGCTACACCTTC. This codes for CASSLADRAESYGYTF.

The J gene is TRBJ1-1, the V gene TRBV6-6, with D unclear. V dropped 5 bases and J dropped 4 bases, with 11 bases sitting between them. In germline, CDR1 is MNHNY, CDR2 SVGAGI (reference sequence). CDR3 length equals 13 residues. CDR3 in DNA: TGTGCCAGCAGTCCGGGTCCCTCCACTGAAGCTTTCTTT. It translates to CASSPGPSTEAFF.

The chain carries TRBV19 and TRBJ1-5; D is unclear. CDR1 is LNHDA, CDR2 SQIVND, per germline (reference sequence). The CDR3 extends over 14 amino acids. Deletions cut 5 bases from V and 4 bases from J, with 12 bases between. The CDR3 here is CASSPGNRNQPQHF. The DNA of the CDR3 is TGTGCCAGTAGTCCCGGGAACAGAAATCAGCCCCAGCATTTT.

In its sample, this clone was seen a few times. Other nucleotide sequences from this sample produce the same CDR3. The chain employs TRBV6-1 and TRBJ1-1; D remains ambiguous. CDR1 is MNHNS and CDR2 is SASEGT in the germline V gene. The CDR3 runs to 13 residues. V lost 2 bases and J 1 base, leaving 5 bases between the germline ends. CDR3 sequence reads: CASSERGNTEAFF. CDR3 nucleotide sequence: TGTGCCAGCAGTGAAAGAGGGAACACTGAAGCTTTCTTT.

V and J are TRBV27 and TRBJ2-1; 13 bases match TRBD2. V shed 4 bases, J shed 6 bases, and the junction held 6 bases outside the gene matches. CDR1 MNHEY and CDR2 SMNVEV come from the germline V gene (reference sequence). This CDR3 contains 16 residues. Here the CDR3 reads CASSSKGLAGSNEQFF. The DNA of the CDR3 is TGTGCCAGCAGTTCCAAGGGACTAGCGGGGAGCAATGAGCAGTTCTTC.

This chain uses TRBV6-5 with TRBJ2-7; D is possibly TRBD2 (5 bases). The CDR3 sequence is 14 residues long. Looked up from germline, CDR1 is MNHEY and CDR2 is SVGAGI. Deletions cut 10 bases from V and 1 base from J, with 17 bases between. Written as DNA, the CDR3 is TGTGCCACCCAGTATGAAACGGGGTCCTACGAGCAGTACTTC. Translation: CATQYETGSYEQYF.

The CDR3 protein is CASRRGQAYEQYF. CDR3 DNA: TGTGCCAGCAGGCGGGGACAGGCCTACGAGCAGTACTTC. The chain recombines TRBV5-4 with TRBJ2-7; 8 positions agree with TRBD1. Germline trimming cut 5 bases from V and 2 bases from J; bases unmatched to any gene: 3. The CDR3 has 13 amino acids. CDR1 is SGHNT and CDR2 is YYREEE in the germline V gene (reference sequence).

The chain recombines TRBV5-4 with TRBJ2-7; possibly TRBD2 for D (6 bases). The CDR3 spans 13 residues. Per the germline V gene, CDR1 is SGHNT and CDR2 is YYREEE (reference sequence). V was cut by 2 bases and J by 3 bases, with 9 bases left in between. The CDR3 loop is CASSLYGGYEQYF. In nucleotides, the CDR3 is TGTGCCAGCAGCTTATACGGGGGCTACGAGCAGTACTTC.

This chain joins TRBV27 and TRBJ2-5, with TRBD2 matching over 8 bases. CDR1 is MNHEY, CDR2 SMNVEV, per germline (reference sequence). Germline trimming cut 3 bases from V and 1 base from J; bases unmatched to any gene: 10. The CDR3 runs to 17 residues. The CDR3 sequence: CASSFYPPGGPQETQYF. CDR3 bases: TGTGCCAGCAGTTTTTACCCGCCGGGGGGGCCCCAAGAGACCCAGTACTTC.

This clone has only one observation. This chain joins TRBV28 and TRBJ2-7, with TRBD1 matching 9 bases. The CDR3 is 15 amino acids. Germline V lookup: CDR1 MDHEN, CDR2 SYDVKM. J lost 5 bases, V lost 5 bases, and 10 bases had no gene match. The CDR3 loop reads CASSTPGQGKNEQYF. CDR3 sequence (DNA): TGTGCCAGCAGTACTCCGGGACAGGGAAAAAACGAGCAGTACTTC. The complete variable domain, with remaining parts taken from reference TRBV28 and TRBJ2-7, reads DVKVTQSSRYLVKRTGEKVFLECVQDMDHENMFWYRQDPGLGLRLIYFSYDVKMKEKGDIPEGYSVSREKKERFSLILESASTNQTSMYLCASSTPGQGKNEQYFGPGTRLTVT.

This chain's CDR3 is CASRAESTDTQYF. The CDR3 DNA reads as TGTGCCAGCAGGGCCGAAAGCACAGATACGCAGTATTTT. The J gene is TRBJ2-3, the V gene TRBV2; D gene uncertain. V lost 6 bases and J 0 bases, leaving 7 bases between the germline ends. CDR1 SNHLY and CDR2 FYNNEI come from the germline V gene. This CDR3 has 13 amino acids.

The CDR3 loop is CASSLQVGSSTNYGYTF. The CDR3 DNA is TGTGCCAGCAGCTTGCAAGTCGGGAGCTCAACTAACTATGGCTACACCTTC. The rearrangement links TRBV5-5 to TRBJ1-2; D remains ambiguous. There are 17 residues in the CDR3. Germline CDR1 reads SGHKS; CDR2 reads YYEKEE (reference sequence). V lost 1 base and J 0 bases, leaving 16 bases between the germline ends.

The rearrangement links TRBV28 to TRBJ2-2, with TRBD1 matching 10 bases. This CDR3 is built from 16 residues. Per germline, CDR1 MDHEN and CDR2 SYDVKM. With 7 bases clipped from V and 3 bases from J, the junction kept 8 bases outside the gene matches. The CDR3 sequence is CASTPTGTGDTGELFF. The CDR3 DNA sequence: TGTGCCAGCACCCCAACGGGGACAGGGGACACCGGGGAGCTGTTTTTT.

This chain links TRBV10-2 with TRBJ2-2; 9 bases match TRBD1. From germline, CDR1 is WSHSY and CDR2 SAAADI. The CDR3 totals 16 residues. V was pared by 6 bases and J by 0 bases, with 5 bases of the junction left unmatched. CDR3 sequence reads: CASRPRTGANTGELFF. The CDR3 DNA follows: TGCGCCAGCAGACCCAGGACAGGGGCGAACACCGGGGAGCTGTTTTTT.

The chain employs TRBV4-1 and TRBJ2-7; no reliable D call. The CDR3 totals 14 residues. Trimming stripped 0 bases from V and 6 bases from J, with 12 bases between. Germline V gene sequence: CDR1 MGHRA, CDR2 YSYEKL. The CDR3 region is CASSQEARPREQYF. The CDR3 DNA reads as TGCGCCAGCAGCCAAGAGGCAAGACCCCGCGAGCAGTACTTC.

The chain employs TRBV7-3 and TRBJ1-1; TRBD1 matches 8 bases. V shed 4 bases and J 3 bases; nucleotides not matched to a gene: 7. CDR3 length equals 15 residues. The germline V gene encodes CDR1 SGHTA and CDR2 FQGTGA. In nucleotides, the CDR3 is TGTGCCAGCAGCTCGACAGGGGAGGATCACACTGAAGCTTTCTTT. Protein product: CASSSTGEDHTEAFF. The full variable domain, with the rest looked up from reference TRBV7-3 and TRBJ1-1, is GAGVSQTPSNKVTEKGKYVELRCDPISGHTALYWYRQSLGQGPEFLIYFQGTGAADDSGLPNDRFFAVRPEGSVSTLKIQRTERGDSAVYLCASSSTGEDHTEAFFGQGTRLTVV.

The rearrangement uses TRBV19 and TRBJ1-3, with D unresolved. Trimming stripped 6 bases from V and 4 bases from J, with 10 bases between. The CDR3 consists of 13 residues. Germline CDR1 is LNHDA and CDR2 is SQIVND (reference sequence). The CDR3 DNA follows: TGTGCCAGTAGGGAAAGGTCGGGAAACACCATATATTTT. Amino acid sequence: CASRERSGNTIYF.